The 30 T cell receptor beta chains below come from one sample, sequenced in a study of cytomegalovirus exposure and HLA in healthy donors. Amplification used 60 Vbeta primers and 13 Jbeta primers. Sequencing used immunoSEQ multiplex PCR; TCRdb keeps in-frame clones, though not all of them. The data contain more than 95,000 clones, around 80% of them seen just once; the ten biggest clones take up over 2%. Sequenced input: PBMCs. The source is a young man in good health and CMV-seronegative.

This chain links TRBV4-2 with TRBJ1-5; tentative D call: TRBD1 (6 bases). This CDR3 is built from 14 residues. V gave up 0 bases and J gave up 4 bases, with 7 bases separating them. Germline V lookup: CDR1 LGHNA, CDR2 YNFKEQ. This CDR3 reads CASSQERGNQPQHF. CDR3 DNA sequence: TGTGCCAGCAGCCAAGAAAGGGGGAATCAGCCCCAGCATTTT.

This sequence joins TRBV30 and TRBJ2-7; 7 bases fit TRBD1. Germline values: CDR1 GTSNPN, CDR2 SVGIG (reference sequence). Trimming took 1 base from V and 6 from J; bases not matched to a gene: 9. The CDR3 covers 14 residues. CDR3 loop: CAWSGDRVDAEQYF. CDR3 DNA: TGTGCCTGGAGTGGTGACAGGGTTGACGCCGAGCAGTACTTC.

This sequence joins TRBV7-2 and TRBJ1-6; D is perhaps TRBD1 (5 bases). Between the trimmed V and J ends, which lost 10 bases and 7 bases, there was a span of 23 bases. The CDR3 runs to 16 residues. The germline CDR1 and CDR2 sequences are SGHTA and FQGNSA. CDR3 DNA: TGTGCCACTGGGGGAGGGCCGGCGAACCTAAATTCACCCCTCCACTTT. The encoded protein is CATGGGPANLNSPLHF.

The CDR3 DNA is TGTGCCAGCAGCGCACAAAGAAACAGGGGATATGAGCAGTTCTTC. Translated, it gives CASSAQRNRGYEQFF. This rearrangement joins TRBV7-6 to TRBJ2-1, with TRBD1 identical over 7 bases. The CDR3 is 15 residues long. The junction had 12 bases not matched to a gene; V was cut back by 5 bases and J by 8 bases. Germline CDR1 and CDR2: SGHVS and FNYEAQ.

J is TRBJ2-5 and V is TRBV5-8, with D tentatively TRBD2 (6 bases). Deletions cut 0 bases from V and 3 bases from J, with 15 bases between. Per germline, CDR1 SGHTS and CDR2 YDEGEE. This CDR3 is built from 16 residues. CDR3 nucleotides: TGTGCCAGCAGCTTGGGTGGCGGGACCGCGAAAGAGACCCAGTACTTC. Translated, it gives CASSLGGGTAKETQYF.

This clone came up once. The V call is TRBV6-1, the J call TRBJ2-1; TRBD2 is a possible D gene (5 bases). Germline CDR1 and CDR2: MNHNS and SASEGT. The V gene lost 4 bases and the J gene lost 4 bases, with 14 bases spanning the gap. This CDR3 comprises 15 residues. CDR3 nucleotide sequence: TGTGCCAGCAGTGTGGTTTTAGAGGGATACAATGAGCAGTTCTTC. It codes for CASSVVLEGYNEQFF.

V and J are TRBV28 and TRBJ1-5; 9 nucleotides align to TRBD1. Germline values: CDR1 MDHEN, CDR2 SYDVKM. This CDR3 spans 14 amino acids. J gave up 4 bases and V 4 bases, and 2 bases lay outside the gene matches. CDR3 sequence: CASSWGQGNQPQHF. The CDR3 DNA is TGTGCCAGCAGTTGGGGACAGGGTAATCAGCCCCAGCATTTT.

The chain is built from TRBV4-1 and TRBJ2-5; TRBD2 matches 10 bases. CDR1 and CDR2 from the germline V gene are MGHRA and YSYEKL. The CDR3 sequence is 15 residues long. Losses at the gene ends were 4 bases for V and 1 base for J; bases not matched to a gene: 3. DNA of the CDR3: TGCGCCAGCAGCCCACGGACTAGCGGCCAAGAGACCCAGTACTTC. Residues: CASSPRTSGQETQYF.

V usage is TRBV29-1 and J usage is TRBJ2-3; TRBD1 matches at 8 bases. CDR1 and CDR2 (germline): SQVTM, ANQGSEA. The V gene end was trimmed by 8 bases and the J gene end by 4 bases; junction bases not matched to a gene: 11. The CDR3 contains 14 residues. CDR3 sequence (DNA): TGCAGCTCTGGACAGGGCGAGGTTGCAGATACGCAGTATTTT. Amino acid sequence: CSSGQGEVADTQYF.

The chain uses TRBV5-1 and TRBJ2-3; 12 nucleotides line up with TRBD2. With V trimmed by 0 bases and J by 5 bases, 7 bases remained unmatched. This CDR3 has 17 amino acids. CDR1 SGHRS and CDR2 YFSETQ come from the germline V gene. The CDR3 region has the DNA TGCGCCAGCAGCTTGGAACGGACTAGCGGGATGGGAGATACGCAGTATTTT. Translation: CASSLERTSGMGDTQYF. The variable domain in full, completed from reference TRBV5-1 and TRBJ2-3, reads KAGVTQTPRYLIKTRGQQVTLSCSPISGHRSVSWYQQTPGQGLQFLFEYFSETQRNKGNFPGRFSGRQFSNSRSEMNVSTLELGDSALYLCASSLERTSGMGDTQYFGPGTRLTVL.

The gene calls are TRBV7-2 and TRBJ1-1; 8 nucleotides agree with TRBD1. CDR3 length equals 15 residues. Germline-derived CDR1 and CDR2 are SGHTA and FQGNSA. The trim removed 5 bases at V and 6 bases at J, leaving 11 bases unmatched. The CDR3 DNA reads TGTGCCAGCAGCCGCCTGACAGGGGCCGGGGCTGAAGCTTTCTTT. It is translated as CASSRLTGAGAEAFF.

A single count supports this clone. The chain employs TRBV28 and TRBJ2-7; no clear D gene. The V and J ends lost 8 bases and 2 bases respectively, with 16 bases between them. Germline CDR1 is MDHEN and CDR2 is SYDVKM. The CDR3 totals 14 residues. DNA of the CDR3: TGTGCCAGCTTGGAGAGGCACAAAGCCTACGAGCAGTACTTC. It codes for CASLERHKAYEQYF.

J is TRBJ1-2 and V is TRBV10-3; D is perhaps TRBD1 (6 bases). CDR1 is ENHRY, CDR2 SYGVKD, per germline. V dropped 0 bases and J dropped 6 bases, with 8 bases sitting between them. CDR3 length: 13 amino acids. CDR3 sequence (DNA): TGTGCCATCAGTGAGTCCCGACAGGATGGCTACACCTTC. It is translated as CAISESRQDGYTF.

The chain employs TRBV6-1 and TRBJ1-2; 7 bases agree with TRBD1. V lost 1 base and J lost 6; bases outside the gene matches: 2. Germline V lookup: CDR1 MNHNS, CDR2 SASEGT. The CDR3 runs to 13 residues. As DNA, the CDR3 is TGTGCCAGCAGTGAAGTCCAGGGGGATGGCTACACCTTC. It codes for CASSEVQGDGYTF.

The chain carries TRBV25-1 and TRBJ2-4, with D maybe TRBD2 (6 bases). The V end was cut by 4 bases, the J end by 3 bases, with 22 bases between. The CDR3 loop spans 18 amino acids. In germline, CDR1 is MGHDK, CDR2 SYGVNS. The CDR3 loop reads CASSADPEGWNDKNIQYF. DNA for the CDR3: TGTGCCAGCAGTGCCGATCCGGAGGGGTGGAATGACAAAAACATTCAGTACTTC.

V and J are TRBV6-1 and TRBJ1-2; 9 nucleotides agree with TRBD1. The CDR3 spans 14 residues. Germline values: CDR1 MNHNS, CDR2 SASEGT. With V trimmed by 10 bases and J by 8 bases, 14 bases remained unmatched. CDR3 loop: CAIRDRDRVMGYTF. The DNA of the CDR3 is TGTGCCATCCGCGACCGGGACAGGGTAATGGGCTACACCTTC.

This chain connects TRBV15 to TRBJ2-5, with 8 bases that match TRBD1. J gave up 5 bases and V 1 base, and 6 bases lay outside the gene matches. This CDR3 is built from 15 residues. Germline assignment: CDR1 LNHNV and CDR2 YYDKDF (reference sequence). CDR3 DNA: TGTGCCACCAGCAGAGCGGACAGGGTGGACGAGACCCAGTACTTC. It translates to CATSRADRVDETQYF.

This chain joins TRBV5-5 and TRBJ2-3; tentative D call: TRBD2 (6 bases). Germline V lookup: CDR1 SGHKS, CDR2 YYEKEE (reference sequence). V was shortened by 0 bases and J by 4 bases, with 12 bases between the two germline ends. This CDR3 is 15 amino acids long. In DNA form, the CDR3 reads TGTGCCAGCAGCTTGGGGCTAGCGCCCGCAGATACGCAGTATTTT. It codes for CASSLGLAPADTQYF.

The chain has TRBV9 and TRBJ1-1; possibly TRBD1 for D (5 bases). The germline CDR1 and CDR2 sequences are SGDLS and YYNGEE. Trimming left V 3 bases short and J 6 bases short, with 15 bases between. This CDR3 comprises 14 residues. CDR3 amino acids: CASSGVPGGAEAFF. The CDR3 bases are TGTGCCAGCAGCGGTGTACCGGGGGGGGCTGAAGCTTTCTTT.

The chain combines TRBV7-8 with TRBJ1-4; D uncertain. The length of the CDR3 is 15 residues. CDR1 and CDR2 (germline): SGHVS, FQNEAQ. V lost 3 bases and J 4 bases, leaving 12 bases between the germline ends. DNA of the CDR3: TGTGCCAGCAGCTTTTCGGGGAGCCTTAATGAAAAACTGTTTTTT. This gives the protein CASSFSGSLNEKLFF.

This chain joins TRBV19 and TRBJ1-2; 7 nucleotides agree with TRBD1. The V segment lost 5 bases and the J segment 7 bases; nucleotides outside the gene matches: 16. Germline CDR1 is LNHDA and CDR2 is SQIVND (reference sequence). The CDR3 loop spans 16 amino acids. The CDR3 DNA sequence: TGTGCCAGTAGTTCCACCACCGTCGACAGGGCGTCTGGCTACACCTTC. Amino acid sequence: CASSSTTVDRASGYTF.

The CDR3: CASSVAPQGASGYTF. CDR3 bases: TGTGCCAGCAGCGTAGCTCCCCAGGGGGCATCTGGCTACACCTTC. The chain couples TRBV9 to TRBJ1-2; 8 positions agree with TRBD1. Germline V gene sequence: CDR1 SGDLS, CDR2 YYNGEE. CDR3 length: 15 residues. V was pared by 0 bases and J by 7 bases, with 8 bases of the junction left unmatched.

V and J are TRBV5-8 and TRBJ2-2; D gene unclear. Germline V gene lookup returns CDR1 SGHTS and CDR2 YDEGEE. The CDR3 sequence is 14 residues long. Trimming removed 1 base at V and 5 bases at J, with 9 bases between. DNA of the CDR3: TGTGCCAGCAGCTTGTCCTACGTAACCGGGGAGCTGTTTTTT. As protein: CASSLSYVTGELFF. Full variable domain (rest looked up from reference TRBV5-8 and TRBJ2-2): EAGVTQSPTHLIKTRGQQATLRCSPISGHTSVYWYQQALGLGLQFLLWYDEGEERNRGNFPPRFSGRQFPNYSSELNVNALELEDSALYLCASSLSYVTGELFFGEGSRLTVL.

The V call is TRBV28, the J call TRBJ1-3; maybe TRBD1 (6 bases). This CDR3 region has 18 residues. The germline V gene has CDR1 MDHEN and CDR2 SYDVKM. V was trimmed by 4 bases and J by 2 bases, leaving 21 bases between them. CDR3 protein: CASSSGGGGSVAGNTIYF. The CDR3 region has the DNA TGTGCCAGCAGTTCCGGGGGAGGGGGTAGCGTGGCTGGAAACACCATATATTTT.

This chain connects TRBV12-2 to TRBJ1-4; TRBD1 is the table's D call and was not checked against the DNA. TRBV12-2 is assigned pseudogene status. The CDR3 runs 14 residues. DNA for the CDR3: TGTGCAAGTCGCTTTCCCGGGACAGGGGGGGAACTGTTTTTT. Amino acids: CASRFPGTGGELFF.

This chain links TRBV7-2 with TRBJ1-2, with 7 bases lining up with TRBD1. Unmatched junction bases numbered 5, after V lost 5 bases and J lost 2 bases. The CDR3 totals 14 residues. The germline CDR1 and CDR2 sequences are SGHTA and FQGNSA. The DNA for the CDR3 is TGTGCCAGCAGCCGGACAGGCCCAAACTATGGCTACACCTTC. It is translated as CASSRTGPNYGYTF.

This clone was seen a single time. The chain couples TRBV7-3 to TRBJ2-7, with 8 bases identical to TRBD1. Germline lookup yields CDR1 SGHTA and CDR2 FQGTGA. The CDR3 has 15 amino acids. Trimming removed 5 bases from V and 6 bases from J; junction bases left unmatched: 12. CDR3 sequence (DNA): TGTGCCAGCAGCCCCCAAGGACAGGGCGTTGGCGAGCAGTACTTC. Translated: CASSPQGQGVGEQYF.

J is TRBJ1-2 and V is TRBV4-2; 8 bases agree with TRBD1. This CDR3 has 15 amino acids. Germline V gene lookup returns CDR1 LGHNA and CDR2 YNFKEQ. V lost 0 bases to trimming and J lost 7 bases; unmatched junction nucleotides: 7. In DNA form, the CDR3 reads TGTGCCAGCAGCCAAGACTTGGACAGGGCAGCTGGCTACACCTTC. It is translated as CASSQDLDRAAGYTF.

V usage is TRBV5-6 and J usage is TRBJ1-3; the D is unclear. V was pared by 0 bases and J by 0 bases, with 7 bases between. Germline assignment: CDR1 SGHDT and CDR2 YYEEEE. This CDR3 comprises 15 residues. The CDR3 reads CASSLAPSSGNTIYF. In DNA form, the CDR3 reads TGTGCCAGCAGCTTGGCCCCCAGCTCTGGAAACACCATATATTTT.

The V call is TRBV6-6, the J call TRBJ2-3, with TRBD2 matching over 10 bases. The CDR3 is 14 residues long. CDR1 is MNHNY, CDR2 SVGAGI, per germline (reference sequence). J gave up 6 bases and V 4 bases, and 4 bases lay outside the gene matches. CDR3 in DNA: TGTGCCAGCAGTTCCCCGACTAGCGGGGATACGCAGTATTTT. This codes for CASSSPTSGDTQYF.